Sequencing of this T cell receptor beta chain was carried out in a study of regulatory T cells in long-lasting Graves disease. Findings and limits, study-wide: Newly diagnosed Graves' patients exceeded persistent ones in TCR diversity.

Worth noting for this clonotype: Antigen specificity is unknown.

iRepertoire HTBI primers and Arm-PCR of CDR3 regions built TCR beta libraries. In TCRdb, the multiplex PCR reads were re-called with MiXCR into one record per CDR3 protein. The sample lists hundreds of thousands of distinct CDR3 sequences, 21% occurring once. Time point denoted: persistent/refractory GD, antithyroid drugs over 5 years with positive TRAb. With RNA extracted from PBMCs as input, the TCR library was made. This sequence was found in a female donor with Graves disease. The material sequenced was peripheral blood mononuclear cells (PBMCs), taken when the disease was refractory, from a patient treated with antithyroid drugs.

The CDR3: CASSFPGTGMGNEQFF. In nucleotides, the CDR3 is TGTGCCAGCAGTTTCCCCGGGACAGGGATGGGCAATGAGCAGTTCTTC. The J gene is TRBJ2-1, the V gene TRBV25-1; 9 bases line up with TRBD1. The CDR3 runs to 16 residues. The junction had 11 bases not matched to a gene; V was cut back by 5 bases and J by 6 bases. In germline, CDR1 is MGHDK, CDR2 SYGVNS.